This is a list of T cell receptor beta chains from one sample in a study of blood T cell repertoires in COVID-19. The repertoire was sequenced with immunoSEQ multiplex PCR; TCRdb's copy has only in-frame clones and lacks some. The top ten hold 7.5% to 9.5% of the sample, which has some 200,000 clones, around 85% seen once. Sequencing used peripheral blood. The receptors originated from a woman in her fifties or sixties with acute or convalescent COVID-19. The CDR3 runs from the conserved cysteine through the conserved F or W. D genes are given only for firm matches. Not every row has a clone size; where given, it reads once, few, many or a size class.

D	size	V	J	DNA	CDR3
.	.	TRBV7-9	TRBJ1-1	TGTGCCAGCAGCTTAGCGGGGGCAAATGAAGCTTTCTTT	CASSLAGANEAFF
.	.	TRBV19	TRBJ1-1	TGTGCCAGTACGCGGGGGCCGTACGGTGAAGCTTTCTTT	CASTRGPYGEAFF
.	once	TRBV6-5	TRBJ2-5	TGTGCCAGCGAGGAGAAGGGGCGTCAAGAGACCCAGTACTTC	CASEEKGRQETQYF
TRBD2	few	TRBV2	TRBJ2-2	TGTGCCAGCAGTGAACAACTAGCGGGAGGGAACGGGGAGCTGTTTTTT	CASSEQLAGGNGELFF
.	.	TRBV28	TRBJ1-5	TGTGCCAGCAGTTTATCGGGGGGACGCCTCAATCAGCCCCAGCATTTT	CASSLSGGRLNQPQHF
.	.	TRBV9	TRBJ2-3	TGTGCCAGCAGCGTATCCCCCATCACAGATACGCAGTATTTT	CASSVSPITDTQYF
TRBD1	.	TRBV6-1	TRBJ2-2	TGTGCCAGCAGTGAAGGCAGGGGGCGCCCCGGGGAGCTGTTTTTT	CASSEGRGRPGELFF
TRBD2	.	TRBV20-1	TRBJ2-1	TGCAGTGCTGGTGGCGGGAGCAACAATGAGCAGTTCTTC	CSAGGGSNNEQFF
.	.	TRBV7-9	TRBJ1-5	TGTGCCAGCAGCTTCATACAGGACAATCAGCCCCAGCATTTT	CASSFIQDNQPQHF
TRBD1	.	TRBV15	TRBJ2-1	TGTGCCACCAGCAGAGGGGACAGGGTCTACAATGAGCAGTTCTTC	CATSRGDRVYNEQFF
.	.	TRBV18	TRBJ1-2	TGTGCCAGCTCACCAAACATGGCCGCCGGGGGCTACACCTTC	CASSPNMAAGGYTF
.	.	TRBV7-2	TRBJ1-2	TGTGCCAGCAGCTTAAGGGGCGACTATGGCTACACCTTC	CASSLRGDYGYTF
.	.	TRBV15	TRBJ1-2	TGTGCCACCAGCTACCCAGGGAACTATGGCTACACCTTC	CATSYPGNYGYTF
TRBD2	.	TRBV28	TRBJ2-3	TGTGCCAGCAGATTAGCGGGAGGGCCCACAGATACGCAGTATTTT	CASRLAGGPTDTQYF
.	.	TRBV5-1	TRBJ1-1	TGCGCCAGCAGCTGGGGGGGATCAGGGGCCAGGTTTGAAGCTTTCTTT	CASSWGGSGARFEAFF
.	.	TRBV6-5	TRBJ2-2	TGTGCCAGCAGTTACTCGAGACTACAATACACCGGGGAGCTGTTTTTT	CASSYSRLQYTGELFF
.	.	TRBV5-1	TRBJ2-7	TGCGCCAGCAGCTTGTCGGGACACGGTGCCTACGAGCAGTACTTC	CASSLSGHGAYEQYF
.	.	TRBV7-8	TRBJ2-1	TGTGCCAGCAGCCCGGACTACGCAACCTACAATGAGCAGTTCTTC	CASSPDYATYNEQFF
.	.	TRBV10-2	TRBJ1-5	TGCGCCAGCACGGACAAGACCAATCAGCCCCAGCATTTT	CASTDKTNQPQHF
.	few	TRBV4-1	TRBJ1-1	TGCGCCAGCAGCCAAGGGGAGGACACCCCGAACACTGAAGCTTTCTTT	CASSQGEDTPNTEAFF
.	.	TRBV18	TRBJ1-1	TGTGCCAGCTCACCCCTAGCCCTGAACACTGAAGCTTTCTTT	CASSPLALNTEAFF
.	.	TRBV19	TRBJ2-5	TGTGCCAGTAGTCTCCTTACAGGTCAGGGGGGGACCCAGTACTTC	CASSLLTGQGGTQYF
.	.	TRBV3-1/TRBV3-2	TRBJ1-3	TGTGCCAGCAGCCAAGGGATAGGGGCTGGAAACACCATATATTTT	CASSQGIGAGNTIYF
.	.	TRBV3-1/TRBV3-2	TRBJ1-2	TGTGCCAGCAGCCAAGGGGCTACAGTGTCCGGCTACACCTTC	CASSQGATVSGYTF
.	.	TRBV29-1	TRBJ2-5	TGCAGCGTTGAACGGGACTGGACGTACCAAGAGACCCAGTACTTC	CSVERDWTYQETQYF
.	.	TRBV7-9	TRBJ2-1	TGTGCCAGCAGCTTAGACTTGGTCAATGAGCAGTTCTTC	CASSLDLVNEQFF
.	once	TRBV10-2	TRBJ2-1	TGCGCCAGCAGCGGAGGACTCGGGGTAGCTTCGGCAGGTGAGCAGTTCTTC	CASSGGLGVASAGEQFF
.	.	TRBV5-1	TRBJ2-2	TGCGCCAGCAGTCATGCTTGGGGCAATGGTAACACCGGGGAGCTGTTTTTT	CASSHAWGNGNTGELFF
.	once	TRBV5-4	TRBJ2-1	TGTGCCAGCAGCTTGGAGGGGTGGGTGGACAATGAGCAGTTCTTC	CASSLEGWVDNEQFF
TRBD1	once	TRBV4-2	TRBJ1-3	TGTGCCAGCAGCCAAGTACAGGGGGCCGGAAACACCATATATTTT	CASSQVQGAGNTIYF
.	.	TRBV7-8	TRBJ2-5	TGTGCCAGCAGCTTAGGTTCTAGCGCGGGGGAGACCCAGTACTTC	CASSLGSSAGETQYF
.	once	TRBV5-1	TRBJ1-3	TGCGCCAGCAGCTTCGACAGGCAGAGCTCTGGAAACACCATATATTTT	CASSFDRQSSGNTIYF